The sequence of this TCR beta chain was determined in a study of blood T cells in healthy people across ages. General observations from the study: Diversity estimated from one million T cells was considered an underestimate. The CMV status of each donor remained undetermined, and this could have confounded shifts in expanded clonotypes.

Every sample gave at least 5.5 micrograms of total RNA when it was extracted. This clonotype has just a few counts. Its antigen is not identified. J gave up 2 bases and V 5 bases, and 8 bases lay outside the gene matches. CDR3 size: 15 residues. From germline, CDR1 is SGHVS and CDR2 FQNEAQ. PCR was performed a second time for roughly 7 to 11 cycles using a sample-barcoded 5' primer and a J-beta primer mix. Via MiXCR, TCRdb re-called the 5' RACE reads, giving one row per CDR3 protein. The sample has about 510,000 distinct CDR3 sequences; about a quarter are singletons. This sample was shared with a second study, whose subject was T cells of mothers and their children.

The rearrangement uses TRBV7-8 and TRBJ2-5; TRBD2 matches 7 bases. The sequencing sample was made of blood. The TCR sequence derives from a boy aged 2 to 10 in good health. CDR3 residues: CASSPWGGGQETQYF. CDR3 DNA sequence: TGTGCCAGCAGCCCATGGGGGGGGGGACAAGAGACCCAGTACTTC.